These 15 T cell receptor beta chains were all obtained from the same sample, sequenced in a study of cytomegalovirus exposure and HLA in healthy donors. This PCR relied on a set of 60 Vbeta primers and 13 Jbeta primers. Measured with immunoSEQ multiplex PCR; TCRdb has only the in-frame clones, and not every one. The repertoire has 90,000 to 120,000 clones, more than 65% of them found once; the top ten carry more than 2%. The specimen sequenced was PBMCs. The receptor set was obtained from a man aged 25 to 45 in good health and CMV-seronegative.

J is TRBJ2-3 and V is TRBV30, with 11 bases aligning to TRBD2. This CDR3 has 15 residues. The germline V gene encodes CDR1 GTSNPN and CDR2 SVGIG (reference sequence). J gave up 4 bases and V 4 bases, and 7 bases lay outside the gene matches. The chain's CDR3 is CAWTVIAGGPDTQYF. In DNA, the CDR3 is TGTGCCTGGACTGTTATAGCGGGAGGGCCAGATACGCAGTATTTT.

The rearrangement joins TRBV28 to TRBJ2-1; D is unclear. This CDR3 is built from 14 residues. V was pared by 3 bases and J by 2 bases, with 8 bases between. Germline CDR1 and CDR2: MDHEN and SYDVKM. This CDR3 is CASSFRSPYNEQFF. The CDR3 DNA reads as TGTGCCAGCAGTTTTCGGTCCCCCTACAATGAGCAGTTCTTC.

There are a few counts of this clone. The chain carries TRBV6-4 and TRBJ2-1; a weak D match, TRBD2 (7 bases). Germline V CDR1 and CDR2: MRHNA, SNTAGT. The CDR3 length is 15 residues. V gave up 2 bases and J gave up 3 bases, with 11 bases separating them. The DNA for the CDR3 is TGTGCCAGCAGTGACGTAGGGGGGGACTACAATGAGCAGTTCTTC. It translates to CASSDVGGDYNEQFF.

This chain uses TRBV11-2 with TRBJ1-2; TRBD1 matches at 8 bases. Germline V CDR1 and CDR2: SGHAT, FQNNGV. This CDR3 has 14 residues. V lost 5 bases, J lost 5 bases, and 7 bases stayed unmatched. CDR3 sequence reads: CASSVGQGGYGYTF. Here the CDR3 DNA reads TGTGCCAGCAGCGTAGGACAGGGTGGATATGGCTACACCTTC. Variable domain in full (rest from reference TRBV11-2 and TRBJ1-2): EAGVAQSPRYKIIEKRQSVAFWCNPISGHATLYWYQQILGQGPKLLIQFQNNGVVDDSQLPKDRFSAERLKGVDSTLKIQPAKLEDSAVYLCASSVGQGGYGYTFGSGTRLTVV.

CDR3 region: CAWSLGLAGAYEQYF. CDR3 coding DNA: TGTGCCTGGAGTCTCGGACTAGCCGGGGCCTACGAGCAGTACTTC. The genes are TRBV30 and TRBJ2-7, with 8 bases fitting TRBD2. In germline, CDR1 is GTSNPN, CDR2 SVGIG (reference sequence). The CDR3 runs to 15 residues. V dropped 2 bases and J dropped 2; count of bases not matched to a gene: 8.

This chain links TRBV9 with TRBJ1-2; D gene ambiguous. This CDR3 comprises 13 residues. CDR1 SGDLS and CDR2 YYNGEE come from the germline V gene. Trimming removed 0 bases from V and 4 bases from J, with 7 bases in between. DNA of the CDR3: TGTGCCAGCAGCGTAGCAGACTTCTATGGCTACACCTTC. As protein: CASSVADFYGYTF.

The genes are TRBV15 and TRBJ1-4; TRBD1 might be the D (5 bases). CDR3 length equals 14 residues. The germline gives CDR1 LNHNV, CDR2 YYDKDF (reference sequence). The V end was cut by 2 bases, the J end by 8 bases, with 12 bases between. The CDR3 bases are TGTGCCACCAGCAGAAGTGGGGGGAGAGAAAAACTGTTTTTT. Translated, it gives CATSRSGGREKLFF.

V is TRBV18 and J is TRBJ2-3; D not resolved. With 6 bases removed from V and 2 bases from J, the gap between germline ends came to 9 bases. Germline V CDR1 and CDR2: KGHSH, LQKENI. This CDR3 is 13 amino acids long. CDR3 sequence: CASSSPNTDTQYF. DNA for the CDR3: TGTGCCAGCTCTTCTCCTAACACAGATACGCAGTATTTT.

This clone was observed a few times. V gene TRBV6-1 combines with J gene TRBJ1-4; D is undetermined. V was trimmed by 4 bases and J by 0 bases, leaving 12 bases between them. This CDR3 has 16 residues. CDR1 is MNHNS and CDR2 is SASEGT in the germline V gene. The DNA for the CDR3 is TGTGCCAGCAGTGGACGCGGCGTGTCAACTAATGAAAAACTGTTTTTT. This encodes CASSGRGVSTNEKLFF.

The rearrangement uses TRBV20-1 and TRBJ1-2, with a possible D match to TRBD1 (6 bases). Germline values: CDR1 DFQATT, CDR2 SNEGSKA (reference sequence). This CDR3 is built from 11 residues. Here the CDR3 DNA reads TGCAGCGCCACCGGGACATATGGCTACACCTTC. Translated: CSATGTYGYTF.

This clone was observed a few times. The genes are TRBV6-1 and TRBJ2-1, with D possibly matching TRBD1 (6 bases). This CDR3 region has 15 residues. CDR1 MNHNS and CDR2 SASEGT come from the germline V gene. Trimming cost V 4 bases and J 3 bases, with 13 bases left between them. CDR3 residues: CASSVQGVDYNEQFF. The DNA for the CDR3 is TGTGCCAGCAGTGTACAGGGAGTAGACTACAATGAGCAGTTCTTC.

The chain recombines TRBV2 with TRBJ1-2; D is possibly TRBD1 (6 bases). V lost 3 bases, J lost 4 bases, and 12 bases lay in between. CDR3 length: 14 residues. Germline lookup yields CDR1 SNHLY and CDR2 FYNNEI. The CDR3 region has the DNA TGTGCCAGCAGTGAGGTGGACAGCTTCTATGGCTACACCTTC. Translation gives CASSEVDSFYGYTF.

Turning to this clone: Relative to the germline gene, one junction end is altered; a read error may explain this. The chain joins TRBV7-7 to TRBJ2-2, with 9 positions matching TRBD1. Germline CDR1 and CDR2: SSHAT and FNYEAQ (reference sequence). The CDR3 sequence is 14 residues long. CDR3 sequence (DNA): TGTGCTAGCAGACTACAGGGGGCCCAGGGGGAGCTGTTTTTT. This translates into CASRLQGAQGELFF.

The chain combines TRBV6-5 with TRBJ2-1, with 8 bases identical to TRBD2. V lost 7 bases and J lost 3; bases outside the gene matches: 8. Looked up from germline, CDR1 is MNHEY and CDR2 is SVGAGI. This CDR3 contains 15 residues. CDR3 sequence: CASTRSGGRYNEQFF. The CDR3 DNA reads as TGTGCCAGCACCAGAAGCGGGGGCCGCTACAATGAGCAGTTCTTC.

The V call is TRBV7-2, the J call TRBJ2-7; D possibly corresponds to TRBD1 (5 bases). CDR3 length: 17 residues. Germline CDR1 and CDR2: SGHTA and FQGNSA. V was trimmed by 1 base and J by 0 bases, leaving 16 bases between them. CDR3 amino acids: CASSLVVRQGYSYEQYF. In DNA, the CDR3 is TGTGCCAGCAGCTTAGTAGTACGGCAGGGTTACTCCTACGAGCAGTACTTC.